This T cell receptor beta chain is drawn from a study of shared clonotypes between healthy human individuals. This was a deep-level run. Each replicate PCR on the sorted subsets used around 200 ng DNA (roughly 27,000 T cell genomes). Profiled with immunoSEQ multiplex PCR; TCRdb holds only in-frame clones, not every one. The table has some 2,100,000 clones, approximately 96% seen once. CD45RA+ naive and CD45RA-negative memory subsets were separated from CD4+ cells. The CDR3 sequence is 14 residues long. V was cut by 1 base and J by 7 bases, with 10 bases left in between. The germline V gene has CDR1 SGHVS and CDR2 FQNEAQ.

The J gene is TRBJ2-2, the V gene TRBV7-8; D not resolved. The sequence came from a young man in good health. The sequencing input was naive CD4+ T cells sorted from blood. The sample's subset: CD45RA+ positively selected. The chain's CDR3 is CASSLVEIVGELFF. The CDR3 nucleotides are TGTGCCAGCAGCTTAGTTGAAATCGTCGGGGAGCTGTTTTTT.